This T cell receptor beta chain came from a study of CD8 T cells in ankylosing spondylitis. Study results and caveats: What appeared characteristic of ankylosing spondylitis blood was a TCR beta motif of fewer than ten highly homologous variants. Significant enrichment of disease-linked clones was reported in matched ankylosing spondylitis synovial fluid. In peripheral blood, disease-linked CD8+ clones occurred at relatively low frequencies.

For this clonotype: The antigen remains unidentified.

Quantitative 5'-RACE with molecular barcodes was used to make the TCR beta libraries. TCRdb ran MiXCR on the 5' RACE reads and lists one entry per CDR3 protein. The table includes some 800,000 distinct CDR3 sequences, 12% detected once. The CDR3 loop spans 20 amino acids. Germline V CDR1 and CDR2: MNHEY, SVGEGT. V lost 3 bases and J 4 bases, leaving 28 bases between the germline ends. This TCR derives from a male donor with ankylosing spondylitis. The specimen sequenced was blood, either unsorted or a sorted T cell fraction (not recorded which). V gene TRBV6-2 or TRBV6-3 combines with J gene TRBJ1-5; possible D gene TRBD1, 5 bases. CDR3 protein: CASSYGFSGLGATLNQPQHF. The CDR3 coding sequence is TGTGCCAGCAGTTATGGTTTCAGTGGTCTAGGGGCAACCTTGAATCAGCCCCAGCATTTT.